What follows are 27 T cell receptor beta chains derived from one specimen sequenced in a study of blood T cell repertoires in COVID-19. TCRdb's copy holds only in-frame clones and misses some; the assay was immunoSEQ multiplex PCR. The sample lists 300,000 to 350,000 clones, roughly 86% occurring once. Sample: PBMCs or T cells enriched from blood (not recorded which). All receptors come from a woman aged 18-30 years who had recovered from COVID-19.

This clone was seen once. The chain couples TRBV7-9 to TRBJ1-3; 12 bases map to TRBD1. With V trimmed by 2 bases and J by 4 bases, 3 bases remained unmatched. The germline gives CDR1 SEHNR, CDR2 FQNEAQ (reference sequence). The CDR3 contains 16 residues. The CDR3 region has the DNA TGTGCCAGCAGCTTACGGGACAGGGGGCGCGGAAACACCATATATTTT. Its protein is CASSLRDRGRGNTIYF. Looking up the rest from reference TRBV7-9 and TRBJ1-3 gives the full variable domain: DTGVSQNPRHKITKRGQNVTFRCDPISEHNRLYWYRQTLGQGPEFLTYFQNEAQLEKSRLLSDRFSAERPKGSFSTLEIQRTEQGDSAMYLCASSLRDRGRGNTIYFGEGSWLTVV.

The chain is built from TRBV7-9 and TRBJ2-7, with 8 bases lining up with TRBD1. Germline-derived CDR1 and CDR2 are SEHNR and FQNEAQ (reference sequence). The CDR3 extends over 15 amino acids. V trimming: 5 bases; J trimming: 0 bases; junction bases outside the gene matches: 6. The CDR3 DNA reads TGTGCCAGCAGCCAAGCTGGACAGGGCTCCTACGAGCAGTACTTC. It codes for CASSQAGQGSYEQYF.

The V gene is TRBV30, the J gene TRBJ1-6; 7 positions match TRBD1. Per germline, CDR1 GTSNPN and CDR2 SVGIG (reference sequence). With V trimmed by 3 bases and J by 9 bases, 14 bases remained unmatched. The CDR3 extends over 16 amino acids. CDR3: CAWSPGRDSLFSPLHF. In nucleotides, the CDR3 is TGTGCCTGGAGCCCCGGGAGGGACAGCCTTTTTTCACCCCTCCACTTT.

The J gene is TRBJ1-1, the V gene TRBV29-1, with 9 bases lining up with TRBD1. The CDR3 covers 15 residues. CDR1 is SQVTM, CDR2 ANQGSEA, per germline. Trimming cost V 6 bases and J 3 bases; bases outside gene matches: 11. CDR3 protein: CSVVRDRDRYTEAFF. As DNA, the CDR3 is TGCAGCGTAGTGCGGGACAGGGACCGGTACACTGAAGCTTTCTTT.

The rearrangement uses TRBV9 and TRBJ2-7, with D possibly matching TRBD2 (6 bases). There are 15 residues in the CDR3. Trimming left V 4 bases short and J 0 bases short, with 14 bases between. From germline, CDR1 is SGDLS and CDR2 YYNGEE. CDR3: CASSPGTSSSYEQYF. CDR3 nucleotide sequence: TGTGCCAGCAGCCCAGGGACTTCTAGCTCCTACGAGCAGTACTTC.

The chain recombines TRBV6-1 with TRBJ2-3; 9 nucleotides line up with TRBD2. The CDR3 consists of 15 residues. The junction had 13 bases not matched to a gene; V was cut back by 7 bases and J by 8 bases. From germline, CDR1 is MNHNS and CDR2 SASEGT. The CDR3 coding sequence is TGTGCCAGCACCTCAGCGGGAGGCCCCCCCGGTACGCAGTATTTT. Its translation: CASTSAGGPPGTQYF.

The rearrangement joins TRBV2 to TRBJ1-4, with a possible D match to TRBD1 (5 bases). The CDR3 length is 17 residues. Germline V lookup: CDR1 SNHLY, CDR2 FYNNEI. Trimming pared 3 bases from V and 6 bases from J, leaving 20 bases between. The CDR3 loop is CASSDRIGWRGDEKLFF. The CDR3 DNA follows: TGTGCCAGCAGTGACCGTATTGGGTGGAGGGGTGATGAAAAACTGTTTTTT.

The V gene is TRBV19, the J gene TRBJ2-7; D is possibly TRBD1 (6 bases). The CDR3 extends over 13 amino acids. CDR1 and CDR2 from the germline V gene are LNHDA and SQIVND (reference sequence). Trimming removed 2 bases from V and 6 bases from J, with 11 bases in between. The chain's CDR3 is CASSILDRGEQYF. The CDR3 DNA is TGTGCCAGTAGTATATTGGACAGAGGCGAGCAGTACTTC.

This clone appeared once. V gene TRBV4-1 combines with J gene TRBJ2-5; perhaps TRBD2 as D (6 bases). Germline V gene lookup returns CDR1 MGHRA and CDR2 YSYEKL. Trimming shortened V by 5 bases and J by 4 bases, and 17 bases separated the two germline ends. The CDR3 has 15 amino acids. For the CDR3, the DNA is TGCGCCAGCAGCGTCGGGCGGGGACGTACAGAGACCCAGTACTTC. Protein product: CASSVGRGRTETQYF.

This chain links TRBV19 with TRBJ2-1; 11 bases are a match to TRBD2. The CDR3 extends over 15 amino acids. The germline gives CDR1 LNHDA, CDR2 SQIVND (reference sequence). The V segment lost 3 bases and the J segment 8 bases; nucleotides outside the gene matches: 6. Written as DNA, the CDR3 is TGTGCCAGTAGTATCGCCCTAGCGGGAGGCTATGAGCAGTTCTTC. Encoded protein: CASSIALAGGYEQFF.

The chain carries TRBV7-2 and TRBJ1-3; tentative D call: TRBD1 (6 bases). The CDR3 is made up of 15 amino acids. Germline CDR1 SGHTA, CDR2 FQGNSA. The germline V and J ends were trimmed by 5 bases and 4 bases, with 15 bases remaining between them. The CDR3 reads CASSPRGASGNTIYF. CDR3 sequence (DNA): TGTGCCAGCAGCCCTCGGGGGGCGTCCGGAAACACCATATATTTT.

The chain recombines TRBV9 with TRBJ1-6, with 7 bases identical to TRBD1. The CDR3 extends over 16 amino acids. Germline CDR1 and CDR2: SGDLS and YYNGEE. V trimming: 4 bases; J trimming: 1 base; junction bases outside the gene matches: 5. The CDR3 nucleotides are TGTGCCAGCAGCACTACAGGGGCGTCCTATAATTCACCCCTCCACTTT. Its translation: CASSTTGASYNSPLHF.

This clone turned up a few times. J is TRBJ2-3 and V is TRBV28; 11 bases map to TRBD2. This CDR3 contains 16 residues. The germline V gene has CDR1 MDHEN and CDR2 SYDVKM. V dropped 6 bases and J dropped 2; count of bases not matched to a gene: 7. CDR3 DNA: TGTGCCAGCAGCTCCCTAGCGGGAGGCCTCACAGATACGCAGTATTTT. Translated, it gives CASSSLAGGLTDTQYF.

V and J are TRBV25-1 and TRBJ1-3; a possible D gene is TRBD1 (6 bases). The CDR3 covers 16 residues. V was trimmed by 6 bases and J by 0 bases, leaving 15 bases between them. Germline-derived CDR1 and CDR2 are MGHDK and SYGVNS. The CDR3 DNA sequence: TGTGCCAGCAGCCGGGGGGCGGACTCCTCTGGAAACACCATATATTTT. Translation: CASSRGADSSGNTIYF.

V gene TRBV9 combines with J gene TRBJ1-3, with D tentatively TRBD1 (5 bases). The germline V gene has CDR1 SGDLS and CDR2 YYNGEE. The CDR3 runs to 14 residues. With 4 bases removed from V and 0 bases from J, the gap between germline ends came to 8 bases. CDR3 region: CASSSRDSGNTIYF. CDR3 bases: TGTGCCAGCAGCTCCAGGGACTCTGGAAACACCATATATTTT.

The chain couples TRBV10-3 to TRBJ1-3; D gene uncertain. The CDR3 has 14 residues. Germline V gene sequence: CDR1 ENHRY, CDR2 SYGVKD. The ends were cut back, 4 bases at V and 0 bases at J, with 7 bases in the middle. The CDR3 bases are TGTGCCATCAGTGTCAGTGGCTCTGGAAACACCATATATTTT. Its translation: CAISVSGSGNTIYF.

V usage is TRBV2 and J usage is TRBJ2-1; a weak D match, TRBD2 (5 bases). Germline CDR1 and CDR2: SNHLY and FYNNEI. The length of the CDR3 is 14 residues. V was clipped by 3 bases and J by 6 bases, with 12 bases between them. CDR3 protein: CASSDITSSNEQFF. The CDR3 DNA is TGTGCCAGCAGTGATATTACTAGTTCCAATGAGCAGTTCTTC. The full variable domain, with the rest looked up from reference TRBV2 and TRBJ2-1, is EPEVTQTPSHQVTQMGQEVILRCVPISNHLYFYWYRQILGQKVEFLVSFYNNEISEKSEIFDDQFSVERPDGSNFTLKIRSTKLEDSAMYFCASSDITSSNEQFFGPGTRLTVL.

CDR3 nucleotides: TGCGCCAGCACCCTTTACAGAGCTGCGGGGAATACGCAGTATTTT. Amino acids: CASTLYRAAGNTQYF. The chain recombines TRBV5-1 with TRBJ2-3, with D tentatively TRBD2 (6 bases). The germline CDR1 and CDR2 sequences are SGHRS and YFSETQ. This CDR3 spans 15 amino acids. Trimming removed 6 bases from V and 7 bases from J, with 21 bases in between.

This clone was picked up one time. The chain is built from TRBV21-1 and TRBJ2-7; TRBD2 is the table's D call and was not checked against the DNA. TRBV21-1 is shown as a pseudogene. CDR3 length: 18 amino acids. CDR3 DNA: TGTGCCAGCAGCAAAGACCCGGAGATAACACCCACCCACTACGAGCAGTACTTC. It specifies CASSKDPEITPTHYEQYF.

The chain recombines TRBV28 with TRBJ1-4, with TRBD1 identical over 11 bases. The CDR3 loop spans 13 amino acids. V lost 5 bases and J lost 10; bases outside the gene matches: 3. Germline CDR1 is MDHEN and CDR2 is SYDVKM. The CDR3 DNA reads as TGTGCCAGCAGTAGGGACAGGGGGGGAAAACTGTTTTTT. As protein: CASSRDRGGKLFF.

The chain recombines TRBV6-5 with TRBJ1-4; no firm D call. The germline gives CDR1 MNHEY, CDR2 SVGAGI. The ends were cut back, 5 bases at V and 11 bases at J, with 18 bases in the middle. The CDR3 loop spans 14 amino acids. CDR3 sequence: CASSLRYDKKKLFF. The CDR3 DNA reads TGTGCCAGCAGTCTCCGATATGACAAGAAGAAACTGTTTTTT.

The chain has TRBV7-6 and TRBJ1-2; D is uncertain. Per the germline V gene, CDR1 is SGHVS and CDR2 is FNYEAQ. Trimming stripped 1 base from V and 0 bases from J, with 9 bases between. This CDR3 contains 15 residues. The CDR3 DNA reads TGTGCCAGCAGCTTAGGTCCGATAGCTAACTATGGCTACACCTTC. Its protein product is CASSLGPIANYGYTF.

The chain is built from TRBV5-6 and TRBJ2-3; the match to TRBD2 covers 9 bases. The CDR3 has 16 residues. Trimming cost V 3 bases and J 4 bases; bases outside gene matches: 9. Germline V gene lookup returns CDR1 SGHDT and CDR2 YYEEEE. The chain's CDR3 is CASSWTGTSRPDTQYF. DNA of the CDR3: TGTGCCAGCAGCTGGACCGGGACTAGCCGACCAGATACGCAGTATTTT.

The CDR3 DNA is TGTGCCAGCAGTTATGGCAGGGAGGGCGAAAAACTGTTTTTT. Residues: CASSYGREGEKLFF. The rearrangement links TRBV27 to TRBJ1-4, with D tentatively TRBD1 (5 bases). There are 14 residues in the CDR3. V lost 4 bases to trimming and J lost 8 bases, with 14 bases between them. Germline V gene sequence: CDR1 MNHEY, CDR2 SMNVEV (reference sequence).

In its sample, this clone was seen a few times. The gene calls are TRBV5-4 and TRBJ1-4; 10 nucleotides line up with TRBD1. The CDR3 extends over 20 amino acids. The V gene's germline CDR1 is SGHNT and CDR2 YYREEE (reference sequence). The V gene end was trimmed by 4 bases and the J gene end by 0 bases; junction bases not matched to a gene: 15. This CDR3 is CASSRIPGQGLVATNEKLFF. For the CDR3, the DNA is TGTGCCAGCAGCCGAATTCCGGGACAGGGGTTAGTTGCAACTAATGAAAAACTGTTTTTT.

The CDR3 sequence is CASSLALGPGDTEAFF. The CDR3 bases are TGCGCCAGCAGCTTGGCCCTGGGCCCGGGGGACACTGAAGCTTTCTTT. The V call is TRBV5-1, the J call TRBJ1-1; tentatively, D is TRBD1 (5 bases). CDR1 and CDR2 (germline): SGHRS, YFSETQ. The CDR3 consists of 16 residues. V lost 0 bases and J 3 bases, leaving 15 bases between the germline ends.

This chain connects TRBV2 to TRBJ2-1; TRBD1 matches at 7 bases. Germline V gene sequence: CDR1 SNHLY, CDR2 FYNNEI. The V gene end was trimmed by 5 bases and the J gene end by 1 base; junction bases not matched to a gene: 5. The CDR3 length is 15 residues. Here the CDR3 reads CASSRQGLSYNEQFF. The CDR3 nucleotides read TGTGCCAGCAGTCGACAGGGTTTATCCTACAATGAGCAGTTCTTC.